This T cell receptor (beta chain) was profiled in a study of vaccination effects on CD4 cells after COVID-19. This CDR3 comprises 16 residues. Trimming pared 2 bases from V and 0 bases from J, leaving 11 bases between. Per germline, CDR1 SGHRS and CDR2 YFSETQ. Antigen-specific CD4+ T cell clonotypes were called by their expansion after viral peptide-pool culture in ViraFEST. At the end of 9 to 11 days of culture, CD4+ T cells were isolated. Nucleocapsid antibodies were negative in the vaccine recipients, who had never had SARS-CoV-2 infection. Study conclusions and caveats: In healthy vaccinees, only 1 of 255 vaccine-induced clones cross-reacted with common cold coronaviruses.

Produced via immunoSEQ multiplex PCR; TCRdb's table is partial and in-frame only. Counted here are roughly 41,000 clones, around 67% occurring once; the ten biggest clones make up roughly 24%. Note on this clone: Its cognate antigen is unknown.

The chain links TRBV5-1 to TRBJ2-2, with D hard to call. This TCR derives from a human donor who received a COVID-19 vaccine. The sequencing used CD4+ T cells from PBMCs cultured with HCoV-OC43 spike peptides, collected before COVID-19 vaccination. Subset reported: HCoV-OC43 spike overlapping peptide pool stimulation. CDR3 sequence: CASSFRPTANTGELFF. In DNA, the CDR3 is TGCGCCAGCAGCTTTAGACCTACTGCGAACACCGGGGAGCTGTTTTTT.